The subject of this entry is one T cell receptor (beta chain). Antigen: not known. This sample stems from a study of T-cell reconstitution after alpha-beta-depleted transplantation in children. Study-wide points: T cells produced anew were the main source of T-cell counts and diversity one year after transplant.

Molecular barcoding with unique molecular identifiers was used for the TCRbeta library. Each CDR3 protein gets one entry after TCRdb re-called the PCR reads with MiXCR. The sample includes 90,000 to 100,000 distinct CDR3 sequences, 20% to 25% seen only once; the top ten take 20% to 25%. Trimming left V 5 bases short and J 0 bases short, with 5 bases between. The germline V gene encodes CDR1 SGHTA and CDR2 FQGNSA. The CDR3 sequence is 14 residues long. This sequence joins TRBV7-2 and TRBJ2-6; D call uncertain. This sequence was found in a boy aged 2 to 10 with acute lymphoblastic leukemia, due to receive a stem cell transplant. The source material was PBMCs, sampled before TCRalphabeta/CD19-depleted stem cell transplant. This chain's CDR3 is CASSLGSGANVLTF. The CDR3 nucleotides are TGTGCCAGCAGCCTGGGCTCTGGGGCCAACGTCCTGACTTTC.